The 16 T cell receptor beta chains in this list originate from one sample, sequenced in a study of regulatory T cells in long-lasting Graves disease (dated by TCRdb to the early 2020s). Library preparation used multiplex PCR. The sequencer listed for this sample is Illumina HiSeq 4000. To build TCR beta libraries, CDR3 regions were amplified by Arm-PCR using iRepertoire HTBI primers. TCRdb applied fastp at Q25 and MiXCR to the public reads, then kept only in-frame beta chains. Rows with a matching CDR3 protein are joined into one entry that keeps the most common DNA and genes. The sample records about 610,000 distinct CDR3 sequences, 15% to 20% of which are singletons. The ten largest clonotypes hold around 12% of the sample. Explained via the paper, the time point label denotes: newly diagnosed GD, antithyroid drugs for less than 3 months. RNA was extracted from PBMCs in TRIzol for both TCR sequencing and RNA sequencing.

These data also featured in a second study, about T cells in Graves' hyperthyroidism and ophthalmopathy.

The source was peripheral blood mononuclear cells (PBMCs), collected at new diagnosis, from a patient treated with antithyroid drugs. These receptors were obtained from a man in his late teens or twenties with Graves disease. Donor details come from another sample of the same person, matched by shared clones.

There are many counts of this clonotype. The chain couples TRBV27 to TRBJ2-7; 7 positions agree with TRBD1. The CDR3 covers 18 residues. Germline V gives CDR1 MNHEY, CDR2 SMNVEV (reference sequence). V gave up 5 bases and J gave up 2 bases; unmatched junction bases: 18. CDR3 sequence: CASSPRTGVTVRTYEQYF. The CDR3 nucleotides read TGTGCCAGCAGTCCCCGGACAGGCGTCACCGTTCGTACCTACGAGCAGTACTTC.

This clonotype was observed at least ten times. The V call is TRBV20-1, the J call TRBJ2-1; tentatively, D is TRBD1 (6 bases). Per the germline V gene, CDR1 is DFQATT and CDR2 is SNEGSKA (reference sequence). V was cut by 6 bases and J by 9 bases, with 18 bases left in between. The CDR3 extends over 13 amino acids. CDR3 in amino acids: CSASPPGAGEQFF. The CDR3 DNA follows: TGCAGTGCCTCTCCACCAGGGGCGGGTGAGCAGTTCTTC.

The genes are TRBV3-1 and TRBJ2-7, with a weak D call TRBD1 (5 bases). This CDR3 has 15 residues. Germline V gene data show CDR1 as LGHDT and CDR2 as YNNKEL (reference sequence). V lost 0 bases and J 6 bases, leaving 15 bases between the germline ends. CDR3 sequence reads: CASSQDAQGLSEQYF. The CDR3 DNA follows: TGTGCCAGCAGCCAAGATGCGCAGGGATTGTCCGAGCAGTACTTC.

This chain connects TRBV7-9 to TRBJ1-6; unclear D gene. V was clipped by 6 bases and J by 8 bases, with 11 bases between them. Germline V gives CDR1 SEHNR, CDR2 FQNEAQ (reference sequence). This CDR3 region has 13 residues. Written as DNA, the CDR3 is TGTGCCAGCAGTCACCCGGGTGATTCACCCCTCCACTTT. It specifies CASSHPGDSPLHF.

CDR3 protein: CAWSGVDESEQFF. As DNA, the CDR3 is TGTGCCTGGAGTGGGGTAGATGAAAGCGAGCAGTTCTTC. V usage is TRBV30 and J usage is TRBJ2-1; D uncertain. V dropped 1 base and J dropped 10 bases, with 14 bases sitting between them. The CDR3 has 13 residues. Germline-derived CDR1 and CDR2 are GTSNPN and SVGIG (reference sequence).

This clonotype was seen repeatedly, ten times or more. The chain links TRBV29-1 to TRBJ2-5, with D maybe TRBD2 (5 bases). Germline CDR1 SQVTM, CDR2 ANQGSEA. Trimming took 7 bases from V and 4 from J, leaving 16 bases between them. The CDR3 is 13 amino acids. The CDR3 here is CSAVGTRAETQYF. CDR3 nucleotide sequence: TGCAGCGCTGTCGGAACTAGGGCAGAGACCCAGTACTTC.

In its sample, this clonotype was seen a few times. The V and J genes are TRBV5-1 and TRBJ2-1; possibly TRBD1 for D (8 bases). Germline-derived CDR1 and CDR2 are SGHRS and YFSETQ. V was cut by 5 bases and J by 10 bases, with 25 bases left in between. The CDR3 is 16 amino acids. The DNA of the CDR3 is TGCGCCAGCAGTTCAGGACAGGGAATATGGGACTACGAGCAGTTCTTC. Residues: CASSSGQGIWDYEQFF. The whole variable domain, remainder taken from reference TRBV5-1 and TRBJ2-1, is KAGVTQTPRYLIKTRGQQVTLSCSPISGHRSVSWYQQTPGQGLQFLFEYFSETQRNKGNFPGRFSGRQFSNSRSEMNVSTLELGDSALYLCASSSGQGIWDYEQFFGPGTRLTVL.

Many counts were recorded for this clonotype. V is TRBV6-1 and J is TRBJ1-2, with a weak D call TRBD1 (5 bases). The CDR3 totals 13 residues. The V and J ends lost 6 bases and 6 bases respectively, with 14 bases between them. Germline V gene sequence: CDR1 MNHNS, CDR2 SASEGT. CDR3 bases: TGTGCCAGCAGCGAGGGGACGGGGGATGGCTACACCTTC. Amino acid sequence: CASSEGTGDGYTF.

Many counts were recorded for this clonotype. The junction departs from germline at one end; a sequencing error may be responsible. CDR3 sequence reads: CASSYGQGNQPQHF. In nucleotides, the CDR3 is TGTGCCAGCAGTTATGGACAGGGCAACCAGCCCCAGCATTTT. V is TRBV6-9 and J is TRBJ1-5; TRBD1 aligns across 8 bases. Germline V gene data show CDR1 as MNHGY and CDR2 as SVAAGI. This CDR3 has 14 amino acids.

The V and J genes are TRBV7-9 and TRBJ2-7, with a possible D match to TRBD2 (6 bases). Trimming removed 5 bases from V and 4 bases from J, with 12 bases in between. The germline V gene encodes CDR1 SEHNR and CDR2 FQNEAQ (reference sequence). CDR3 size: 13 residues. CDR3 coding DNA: TGTGCCAGCAGCCATCCGGCGGGATACGAGCAGTACTTC. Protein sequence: CASSHPAGYEQYF.

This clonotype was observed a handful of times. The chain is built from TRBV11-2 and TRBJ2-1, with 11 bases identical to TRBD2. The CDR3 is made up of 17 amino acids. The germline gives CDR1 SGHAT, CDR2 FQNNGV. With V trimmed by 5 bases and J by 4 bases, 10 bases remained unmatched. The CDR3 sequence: CASSQDSIAGGYNEQFF. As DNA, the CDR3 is TGTGCCAGCAGCCAAGATTCGATAGCGGGAGGGTACAATGAGCAGTTCTTC.

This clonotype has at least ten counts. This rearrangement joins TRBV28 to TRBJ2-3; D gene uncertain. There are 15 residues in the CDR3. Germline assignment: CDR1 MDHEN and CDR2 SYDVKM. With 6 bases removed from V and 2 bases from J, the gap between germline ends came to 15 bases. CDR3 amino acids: CASRGRSPYTDTQYF. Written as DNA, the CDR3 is TGTGCCAGCAGGGGAAGGTCCCCATACACAGATACGCAGTATTTT.

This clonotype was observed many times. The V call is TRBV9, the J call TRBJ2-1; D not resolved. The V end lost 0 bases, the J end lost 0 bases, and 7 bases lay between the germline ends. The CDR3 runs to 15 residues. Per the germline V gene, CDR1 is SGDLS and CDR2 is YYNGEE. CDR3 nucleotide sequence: TGTGCCAGCAGCGTAGGGTCCCCCTCCTACAATGAGCAGTTCTTC. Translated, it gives CASSVGSPSYNEQFF.

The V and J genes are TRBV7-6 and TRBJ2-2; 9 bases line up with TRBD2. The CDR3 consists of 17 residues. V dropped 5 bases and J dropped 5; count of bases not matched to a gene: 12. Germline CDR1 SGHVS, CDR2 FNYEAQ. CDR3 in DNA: TGTGCCAGCAGCCAAACTGCGGGAGGGGTTAAGACCGGGGAGCTGTTTTTT. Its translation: CASSQTAGGVKTGELFF.

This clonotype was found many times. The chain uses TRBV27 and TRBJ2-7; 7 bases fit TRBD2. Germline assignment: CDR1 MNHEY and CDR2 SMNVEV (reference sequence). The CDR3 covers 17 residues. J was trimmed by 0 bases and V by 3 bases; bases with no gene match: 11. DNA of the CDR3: TGTGCCAGCAGTTTGAATAGCGGACTAGGCTTCTCCTACGAGCAGTACTTC. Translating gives CASSLNSGLGFSYEQYF.

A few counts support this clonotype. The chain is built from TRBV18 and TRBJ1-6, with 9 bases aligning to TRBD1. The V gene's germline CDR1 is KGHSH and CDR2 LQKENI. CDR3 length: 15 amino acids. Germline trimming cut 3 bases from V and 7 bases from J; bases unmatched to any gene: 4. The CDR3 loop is CASSPGDRENSPLHF. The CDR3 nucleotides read TGTGCCAGCTCACCGGGGGACAGGGAGAATTCACCCCTCCACTTT.